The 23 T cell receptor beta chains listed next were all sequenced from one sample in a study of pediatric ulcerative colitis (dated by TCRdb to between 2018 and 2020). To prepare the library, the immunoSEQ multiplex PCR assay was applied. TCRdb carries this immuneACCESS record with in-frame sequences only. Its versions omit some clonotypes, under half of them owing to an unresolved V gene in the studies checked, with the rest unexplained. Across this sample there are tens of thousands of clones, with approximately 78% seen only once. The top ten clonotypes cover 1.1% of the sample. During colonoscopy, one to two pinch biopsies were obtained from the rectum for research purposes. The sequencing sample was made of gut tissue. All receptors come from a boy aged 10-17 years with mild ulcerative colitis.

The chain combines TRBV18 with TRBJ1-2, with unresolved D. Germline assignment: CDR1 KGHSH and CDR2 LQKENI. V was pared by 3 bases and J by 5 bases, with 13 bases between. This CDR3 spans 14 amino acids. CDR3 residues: CASSPIDTEYGYTF. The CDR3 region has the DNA TGTGCCAGCTCACCGATAGACACGGAGTATGGCTACACCTTC.

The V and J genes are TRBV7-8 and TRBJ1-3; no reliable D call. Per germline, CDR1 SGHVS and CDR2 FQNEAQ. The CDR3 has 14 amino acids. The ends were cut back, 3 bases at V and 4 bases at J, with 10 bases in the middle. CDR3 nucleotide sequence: TGTGCCAGCAGCTTCTACGGTCCAGGAAACACCATATATTTT. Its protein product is CASSFYGPGNTIYF. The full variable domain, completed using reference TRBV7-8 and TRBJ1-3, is GAGVSQSPRYKVAKRGQDVALRCDPISGHVSLFWYQQALGQGPEFLTYFQNEAQLDKSGLPSDRFFAERPEGSVSTLKIQRTQQEDSAVYLCASSFYGPGNTIYFGEGSWLTVV.

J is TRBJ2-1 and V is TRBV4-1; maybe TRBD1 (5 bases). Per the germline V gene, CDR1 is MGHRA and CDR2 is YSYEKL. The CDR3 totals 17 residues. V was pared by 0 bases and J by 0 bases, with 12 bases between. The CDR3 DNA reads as TGCGCCAGCAGCCAAGAGGCTAGGGGCAGCTCCTACAATGAGCAGTTCTTC. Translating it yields CASSQEARGSSYNEQFF.

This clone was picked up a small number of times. CDR3 residues: CASSQDSWRGDGELFF. CDR3 bases: TGTGCCAGCAGCCAAGATTCTTGGCGGGGGGACGGGGAGCTGTTTTTT. The rearrangement joins TRBV4-2 to TRBJ2-2; 8 bases align to TRBD2. From germline, CDR1 is LGHNA and CDR2 YNFKEQ. This CDR3 region has 16 residues. V lost 0 bases, J lost 7 bases, and 7 bases stayed unmatched.

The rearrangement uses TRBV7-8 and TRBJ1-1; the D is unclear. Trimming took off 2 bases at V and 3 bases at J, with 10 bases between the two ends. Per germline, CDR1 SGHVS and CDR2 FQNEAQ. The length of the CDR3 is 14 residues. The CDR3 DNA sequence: TGTGCCAGCAGCTTACGGCAGGCCTACACTGAAGCTTTCTTT. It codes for CASSLRQAYTEAFF.

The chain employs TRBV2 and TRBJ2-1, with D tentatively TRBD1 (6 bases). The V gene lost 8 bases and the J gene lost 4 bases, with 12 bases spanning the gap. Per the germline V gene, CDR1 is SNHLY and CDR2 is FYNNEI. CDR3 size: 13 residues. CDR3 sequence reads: CASQTGIYNEQFF. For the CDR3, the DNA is TGTGCCAGCCAAACAGGGATTTACAATGAGCAGTTCTTC.

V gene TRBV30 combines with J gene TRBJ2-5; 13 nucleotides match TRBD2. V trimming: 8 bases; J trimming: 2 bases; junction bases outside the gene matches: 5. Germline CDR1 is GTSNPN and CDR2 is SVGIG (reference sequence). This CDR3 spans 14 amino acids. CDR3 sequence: CAAQGLAGQETQYF. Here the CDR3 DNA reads TGTGCCGCACAGGGACTAGCGGGGCAAGAGACCCAGTACTTC.

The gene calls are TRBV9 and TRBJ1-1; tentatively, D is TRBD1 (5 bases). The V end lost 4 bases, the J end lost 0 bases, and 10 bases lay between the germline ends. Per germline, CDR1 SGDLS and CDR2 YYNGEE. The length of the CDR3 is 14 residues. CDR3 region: CASSPRTLNTEAFF. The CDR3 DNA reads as TGTGCCAGCAGCCCACGGACACTGAACACTGAAGCTTTCTTT. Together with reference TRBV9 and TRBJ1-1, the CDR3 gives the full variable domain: DSGVTQTPKHLITATGQRVTLRCSPRSGDLSVYWYQQSLDQGLQFLIQYYNGEERAKGNILERFSAQQFPDLHSELNLSSLELGDSALYFCASSPRTLNTEAFFGQGTRLTVV.

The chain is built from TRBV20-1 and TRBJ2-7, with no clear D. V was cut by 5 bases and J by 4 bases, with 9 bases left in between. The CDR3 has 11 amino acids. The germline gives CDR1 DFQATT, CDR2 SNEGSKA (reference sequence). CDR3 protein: CSAQRQYEQYF. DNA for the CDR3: TGCAGTGCTCAGAGACAATACGAGCAGTACTTC.

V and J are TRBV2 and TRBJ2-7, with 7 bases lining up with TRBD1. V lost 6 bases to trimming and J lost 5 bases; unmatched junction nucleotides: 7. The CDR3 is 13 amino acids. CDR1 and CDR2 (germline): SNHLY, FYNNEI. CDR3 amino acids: CASSGQALDEQYF. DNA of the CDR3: TGTGCCAGCAGCGGACAGGCGTTGGACGAGCAGTACTTC.

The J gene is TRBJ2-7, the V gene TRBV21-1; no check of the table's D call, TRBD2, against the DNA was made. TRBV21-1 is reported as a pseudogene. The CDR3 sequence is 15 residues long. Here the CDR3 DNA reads TGTGCCAGCAGCAAATCGGACGGGGAGAAGTACGAGCAGTACTTC. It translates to CASSKSDGEKYEQYF.

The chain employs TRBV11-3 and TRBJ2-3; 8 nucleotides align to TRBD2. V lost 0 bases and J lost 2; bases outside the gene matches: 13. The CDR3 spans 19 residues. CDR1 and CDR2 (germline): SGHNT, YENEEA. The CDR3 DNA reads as TGTGCCAGCAGCTTAGATGCAGCGGGGGTGCAAACCTTCACAGATACGCAGTATTTT. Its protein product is CASSLDAAGVQTFTDTQYF.

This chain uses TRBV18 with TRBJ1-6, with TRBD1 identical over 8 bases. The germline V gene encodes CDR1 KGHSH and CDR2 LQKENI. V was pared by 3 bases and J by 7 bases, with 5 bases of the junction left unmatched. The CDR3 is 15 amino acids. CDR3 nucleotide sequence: TGTGCCAGCTCACCCGGACAGGGTTCCAATTCACCCCTCCACTTT. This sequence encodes CASSPGQGSNSPLHF.

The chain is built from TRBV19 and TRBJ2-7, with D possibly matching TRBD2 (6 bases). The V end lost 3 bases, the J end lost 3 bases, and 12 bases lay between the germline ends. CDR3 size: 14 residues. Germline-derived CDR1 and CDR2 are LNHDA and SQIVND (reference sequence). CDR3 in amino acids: CASSMGLRGYEQYF. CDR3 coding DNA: TGTGCCAGTAGTATGGGACTCCGAGGCTACGAGCAGTACTTC.

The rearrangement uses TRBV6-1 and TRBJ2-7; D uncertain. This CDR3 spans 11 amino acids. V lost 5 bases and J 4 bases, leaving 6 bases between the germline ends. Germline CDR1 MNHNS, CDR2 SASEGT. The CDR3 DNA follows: TGTGCCAGCAGTTACCAGTACGAGCAGTACTTC. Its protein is CASSYQYEQYF.

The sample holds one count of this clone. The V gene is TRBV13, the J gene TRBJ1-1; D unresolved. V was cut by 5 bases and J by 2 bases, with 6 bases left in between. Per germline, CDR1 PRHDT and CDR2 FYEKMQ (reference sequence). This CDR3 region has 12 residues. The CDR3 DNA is TGTGCCAGCAGCGCCAGAAACACTGAAGCTTTCTTT. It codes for CASSARNTEAFF.

CDR3 loop: CASRFPWGGCSNQPQHF. Here the CDR3 DNA reads TGTGCAAGTCGCTTCCCTTGGGGGGGTTGCAGCAATCAGCCCCAGCATTTT. The chain joins TRBV12-2 to TRBJ1-5. TRBV12-2 counts as a pseudogene. This CDR3 has 17 residues.

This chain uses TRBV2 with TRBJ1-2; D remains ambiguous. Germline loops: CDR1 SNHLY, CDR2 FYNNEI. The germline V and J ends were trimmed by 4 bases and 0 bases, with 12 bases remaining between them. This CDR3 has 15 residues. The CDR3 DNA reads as TGTGCCAGCAGTGGACTCCTATACACTAACTATGGCTACACCTTC. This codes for CASSGLLYTNYGYTF. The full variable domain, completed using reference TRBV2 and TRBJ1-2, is EPEVTQTPSHQVTQMGQEVILRCVPISNHLYFYWYRQILGQKVEFLVSFYNNEISEKSEIFDDQFSVERPDGSNFTLKIRSTKLEDSAMYFCASSGLLYTNYGYTFGSGTRLTVV.

The CDR3 coding sequence is TGTGCCAGTAGTATCAGGGGGCCCTACACAGATACGCAGTATTTT. It translates to CASSIRGPYTDTQYF. This rearrangement joins TRBV19 to TRBJ2-3; the match to TRBD1 covers 8 bases. This CDR3 spans 15 amino acids. V was pared by 3 bases and J by 2 bases, with 4 bases of the junction left unmatched. Germline values: CDR1 LNHDA, CDR2 SQIVND (reference sequence). The whole variable domain, remainder taken from reference TRBV19 and TRBJ2-3, is DGGITQSPKYLFRKEGQNVTLSCEQNLNHDAMYWYRQDPGQGLRLIYYSQIVNDFQKGDIAEGYSVSREKKESFPLTVTSAQKNPTAFYLCASSIRGPYTDTQYFGPGTRLTVL.

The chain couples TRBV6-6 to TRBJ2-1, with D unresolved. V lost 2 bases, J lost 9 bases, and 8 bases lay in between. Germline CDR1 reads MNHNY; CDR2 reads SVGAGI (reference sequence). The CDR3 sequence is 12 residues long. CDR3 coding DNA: TGTGCCAGCAGTTACGAGGCGAGTGAGCAGTTCTTC. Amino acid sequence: CASSYEASEQFF.

CDR3 residues: CASSLASNAGARYGYTF. The CDR3 bases are TGTGCCAGCAGCTTAGCCTCGAACGCGGGGGCCCGGTATGGCTACACCTTC. This chain connects TRBV11-2 to TRBJ1-2, with D possibly being TRBD1 (6 bases). The CDR3 consists of 17 residues. Germline V gene data show CDR1 as SGHAT and CDR2 as FQNNGV. The ends were cut back, 1 base at V and 5 bases at J, with 20 bases in the middle.

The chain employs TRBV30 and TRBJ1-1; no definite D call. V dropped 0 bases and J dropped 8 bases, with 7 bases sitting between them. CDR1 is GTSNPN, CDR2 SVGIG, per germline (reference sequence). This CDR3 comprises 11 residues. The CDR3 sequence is CAWSVSVEAFF. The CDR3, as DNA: TGTGCCTGGAGTGTATCTGTCGAAGCTTTCTTT.

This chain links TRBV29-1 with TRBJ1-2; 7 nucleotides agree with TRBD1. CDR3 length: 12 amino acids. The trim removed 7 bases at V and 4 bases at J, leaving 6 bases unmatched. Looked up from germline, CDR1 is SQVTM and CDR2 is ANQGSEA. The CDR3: CSGAQGSYGYTF. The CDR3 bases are TGCAGCGGTGCACAGGGGTCCTATGGCTACACCTTC.